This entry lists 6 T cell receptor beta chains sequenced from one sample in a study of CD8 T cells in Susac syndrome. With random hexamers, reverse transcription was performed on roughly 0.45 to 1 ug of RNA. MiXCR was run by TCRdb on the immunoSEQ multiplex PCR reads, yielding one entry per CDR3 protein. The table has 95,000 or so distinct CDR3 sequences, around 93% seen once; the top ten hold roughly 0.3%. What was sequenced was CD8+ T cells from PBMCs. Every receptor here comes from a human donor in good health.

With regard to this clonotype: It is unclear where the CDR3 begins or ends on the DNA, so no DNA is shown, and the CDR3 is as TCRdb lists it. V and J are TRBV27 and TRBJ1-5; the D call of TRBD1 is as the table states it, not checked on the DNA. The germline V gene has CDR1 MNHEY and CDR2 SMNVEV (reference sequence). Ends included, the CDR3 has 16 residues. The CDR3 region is CASSTSTGEALQPQHF.

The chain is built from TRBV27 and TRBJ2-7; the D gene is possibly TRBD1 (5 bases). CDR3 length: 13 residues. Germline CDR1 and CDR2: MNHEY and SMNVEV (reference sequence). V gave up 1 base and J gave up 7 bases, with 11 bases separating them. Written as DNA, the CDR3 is TGTGCCAGCAGTTTATGGGGCCCCCAAGAGCAGTACTTC. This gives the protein CASSLWGPQEQYF.

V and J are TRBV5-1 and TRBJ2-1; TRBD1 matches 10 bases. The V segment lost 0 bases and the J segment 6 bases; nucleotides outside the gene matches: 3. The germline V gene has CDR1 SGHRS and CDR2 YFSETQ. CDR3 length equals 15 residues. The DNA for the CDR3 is TGCGCCAGCAGCTTGGGGGACAGGGGAGGCAATGAGCAGTTCTTC. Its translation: CASSLGDRGGNEQFF.

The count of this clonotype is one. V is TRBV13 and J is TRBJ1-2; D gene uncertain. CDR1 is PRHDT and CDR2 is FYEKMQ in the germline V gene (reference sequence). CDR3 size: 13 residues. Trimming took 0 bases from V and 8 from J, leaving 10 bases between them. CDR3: CASSLGTALGYTF. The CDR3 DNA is TGTGCCAGCAGCTTAGGCACAGCCCTCGGCTACACCTTC.

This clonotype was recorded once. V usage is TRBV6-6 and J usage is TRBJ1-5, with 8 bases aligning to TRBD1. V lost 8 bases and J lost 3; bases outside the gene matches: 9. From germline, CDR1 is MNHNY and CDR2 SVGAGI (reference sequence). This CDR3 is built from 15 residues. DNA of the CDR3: TGTGCCAGCCGGATCACAGGGGGAAACAATCAGCCCCAGCATTTT. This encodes CASRITGGNNQPQHF.

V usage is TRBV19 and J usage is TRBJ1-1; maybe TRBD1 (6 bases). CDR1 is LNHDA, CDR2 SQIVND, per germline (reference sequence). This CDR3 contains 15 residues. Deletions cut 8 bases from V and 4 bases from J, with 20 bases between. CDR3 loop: CASWTALGVVTEAFF. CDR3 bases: TGTGCCAGTTGGACAGCCCTCGGAGTGGTCACTGAAGCTTTCTTT.